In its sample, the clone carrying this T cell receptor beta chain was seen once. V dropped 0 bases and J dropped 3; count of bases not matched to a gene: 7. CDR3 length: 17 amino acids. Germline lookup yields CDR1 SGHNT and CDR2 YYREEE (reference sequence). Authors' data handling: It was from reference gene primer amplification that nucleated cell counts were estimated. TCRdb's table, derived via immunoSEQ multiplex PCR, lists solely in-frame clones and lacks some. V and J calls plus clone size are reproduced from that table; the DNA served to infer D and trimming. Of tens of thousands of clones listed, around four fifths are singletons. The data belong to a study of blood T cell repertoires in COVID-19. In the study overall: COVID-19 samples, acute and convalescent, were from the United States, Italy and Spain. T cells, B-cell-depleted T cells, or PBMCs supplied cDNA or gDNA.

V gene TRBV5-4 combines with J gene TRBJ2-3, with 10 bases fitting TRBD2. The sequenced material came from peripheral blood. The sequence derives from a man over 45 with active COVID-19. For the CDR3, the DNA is TGTGCCAGCAGCTTGGAGGCTAGCGGGGGAGGTACAGATACGCAGTATTTT. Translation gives CASSLEASGGGTDTQYF.